These T cell receptor beta chains were read from a single sample in a study of shared clonotypes between healthy human individuals. Using immunoSEQ multiplex PCR, the repertoire was profiled, and TCRdb retains in-frame clones only, with some absent. The sample has roughly 1.4 million clones, approximately 98.5% seen once; the top ten hold approximately 0.38%. Input material: naive CD4+ T cells sorted from blood. These receptors were taken from a man aged 25-45 years in good health. Both conserved end residues are part of each CDR3. The order of the fields is D gene, V gene, clone size, J gene, CDR3 DNA, CDR3 protein. The D gene is left open where the match is weak. The size entry is marked missing in some rows and otherwise reads once, few, many or a size class.

NA	TRBV11-3	NA	TRBJ2-2	TGTGCCAGCAGCTTAGGTGGGATTTACACCGGGGAGCTGTTTTTT	CASSLGGIYTGELFF
TRBD1	TRBV28	NA	TRBJ1-5	TGTGCCAGCAGTCTCTTAGGGGGCATCAATCAGCCCCAGCATTTT	CASSLLGGINQPQHF
TRBD1	TRBV4-2	NA	TRBJ2-7	TGTGCCAGCAGCCAAGACTGGACAGGAGACTACGAGCAGTACTTC	CASSQDWTGDYEQYF
TRBD2	TRBV4-2	NA	TRBJ2-1	TGTGCCAGCAGCCAAGGAGTCGGACTAGCGGGAGGCCTAATCCATGAGCAGTTCTTC	CASSQGVGLAGGLIHEQFF
TRBD1	TRBV18	once	TRBJ1-1	TGTGCCAGCTCAAACCGACAGGGGGGAGGCACTGAAGCTTTCTTT	CASSNRQGGGTEAFF
NA	TRBV7-2	NA	TRBJ2-5	TGTGCCAGCAGAGAGTCCCAGGGGCGGGAGACCCAGTACTTC	CASRESQGRETQYF
TRBD2	TRBV19	NA	TRBJ2-1	TGTGCCAGCCTATCTGTGAGGACTAGCGGGAGGAATGAGCAGTTCTTC	CASLSVRTSGRNEQFF
NA	TRBV18	NA	TRBJ1-5	TGTGCCAGCTCACCTGTGCAGGGCCGTGCTAGCAATCAGCCCCAGCATTTT	CASSPVQGRASNQPQHF
NA	TRBV5-4	NA	TRBJ2-1	TGTGCCAGCAGCTCGGGCGGTGGGGCCTACAATGAGCAGTTCTTC	CASSSGGGAYNEQFF
NA	TRBV15	NA	TRBJ2-7	TGTGCCACCAGCAGAGATCTGGGGCAGGCCTACTACGATCAGTACTTC	CATSRDLGQAYYDQYF
NA	TRBV19	NA	TRBJ2-3	TGTGCCAGTACCCCACTGGGAAGGGAAGATACGCAGTATTTT	CASTPLGREDTQYF
NA	TRBV5-1	NA	TRBJ2-7	TGCGCCAGCAGCATGCCGACAGGTGTCCCCTACGAGCAGTACTTC	CASSMPTGVPYEQYF
NA	TRBV14	NA	TRBJ2-2	TGTGCCAGCAGCCAAGATGGGCTAGAGTCGCTCTTGGGTCGGGACACCGGGGAGCTGTTTTTT	CASSQDGLESLLGRDTGELFF
NA	TRBV7-2	NA	TRBJ2-5	TGTGCCAGCAGCTTAGGGCGGGGCAGTGGGTCCCAGTACTTC	CASSLGRGSGSQYF
TRBD1	TRBV4-2	once	TRBJ2-2	TGTGCCAGCCGGGCAGAGGGGACAGGGCGGACCGGGGAGCTGTTTTTT	CASRAEGTGRTGELFF
NA	TRBV9	NA	TRBJ1-3	TGTGCCAGCAATGAGGGCTCTGGAAACACCATATATTTT	CASNEGSGNTIYF
NA	TRBV2	few	TRBJ2-2	TGTGCCAGCAGTGAAGCTCGAGGGAATGGCGGGGAGCTGTTTTTT	CASSEARGNGGELFF
NA	TRBV10-2	NA	TRBJ1-1	TGCGCCAGCAGTGAATCCCAGAACACTGAAGCTTTCTTT	CASSESQNTEAFF
TRBD2	TRBV5-1	NA	TRBJ2-7	TGCGCCAGCAGCTGGGGAGGGCAAAACTCCTACGAGCAGTACTTC	CASSWGGQNSYEQYF
TRBD1	TRBV7-8	NA	TRBJ2-7	TGTGCCAGCAGCTTAGCTCGGACAGGGTCCTACGAGCAGTACTTC	CASSLARTGSYEQYF
TRBD2	TRBV10-3	NA	TRBJ2-2	TGTGCCATCACCATGCGACTAGCGGCGAACACCGGGGAGCTGTTTTTT	CAITMRLAANTGELFF
NA	TRBV28	NA	TRBJ1-5	TGTGCCAGCAGATCAGACAGGCATAGCAATCAGCCCCAGCATTTT	CASRSDRHSNQPQHF
TRBD2	TRBV7-2	NA	TRBJ2-6	TGTGCCAGCAGCTCGTGGACTAGCGGGAGAACTGGGGCCAACGTCCTGACTTTC	CASSSWTSGRTGANVLTF
NA	TRBV7-2	NA	TRBJ1-3	TGTGCCAGCAGCCCCCGTTGGGGTTTGGACACCATATATTTT	CASSPRWGLDTIYF
NA	TRBV15	NA	TRBJ1-1	TGTGCCACCAGCAGGGACCCAAGTGAAGCTTTCTTT	CATSRDPSEAFF
TRBD1	TRBV5-4	NA	TRBJ2-3	TGTGCCAGCAGCTTGGACGGGACAGGGGGCAATACGCAGTATTTT	CASSLDGTGGNTQYF
NA	TRBV9	NA	TRBJ2-1	TGTGCCAGCAGCGTCGACTTCGGGACGTCTTTTCAGTTCTTC	CASSVDFGTSFQFF